This TCR beta chain originates from a study of cytomegalovirus exposure and HLA in healthy donors. Study-wide points: Among TCR beta chains of equal frequency, HLA-associated ones were more clonally expanded in a later analysis. Judged likely to be a sequencing artifact was a cluster of highly shared sequence variants.

PCR primers comprised 60 Vbeta and 13 Jbeta primers. The method was immunoSEQ multiplex PCR; TCRdb's version includes in-frame clones alone and lacks a portion of them. The sample shows 95,000 to 150,000 clones, more than 60% of them seen only once. Comments on this clone: Antigen: not known. The same CDR3 can be traced to other DNA sequences in this sample.

CDR3 length: 16 residues. After removal of 0 bases from V and 0 bases from J, the junction contained 0 bases not matched to a gene. From germline, CDR1 is SGHRS and CDR2 YFSETQ. The receptor was isolated from a woman between 35 and 50 years old in good health and CMV-seropositive. V and J are TRBV5-1 and TRBJ1-3; TRBD1 agrees at 10 bases. What was sequenced was PBMCs. CDR3 residues: CASSLGQGASGNTIYF. CDR3 sequence (DNA): TGCGCCAGCAGCTTGGGACAGGGGGCCTCTGGAAACACCATATATTTT.